This passage covers 21 T cell receptor beta chains from one sample sequenced in a study of preoperative IRX-2 immunotherapy in early breast cancer. Specified treatment: preoperative locoregional IRX-2 cytokine immunotherapy. Data came from immunoSEQ multiplex PCR; TCRdb stores just in-frame clones and leaves some out. The top ten clones hold roughly 1.9% of a sample with some 99,000 clones, roughly 88% of them seen once. Here the sequenced sample was tumor tissue, taken after IRX-2 immunotherapy. These TCRs come from a human donor with breast cancer.

The gene calls are TRBV28 and TRBJ1-4; no firm D call. The length of the CDR3 is 16 residues. V lost 3 bases, J lost 3 bases, and 14 bases lay in between. Germline CDR1 and CDR2: MDHEN and SYDVKM. CDR3 in amino acids: CASSLVTKAANEKLFF. CDR3 in DNA: TGTGCCAGCAGTTTGGTAACAAAGGCAGCTAATGAAAAACTGTTTTTT.

This rearrangement joins TRBV19 to TRBJ1-5; 8 nucleotides agree with TRBD1. CDR1 is LNHDA and CDR2 is SQIVND in the germline V gene (reference sequence). Germline trimming cut 5 bases from V and 1 base from J; bases unmatched to any gene: 7. This CDR3 spans 16 amino acids. CDR3 loop: CASSPRTGRSNQPQHF. The CDR3, as DNA: TGTGCCAGTAGTCCTCGGACAGGGAGGAGCAATCAGCCCCAGCATTTT.

The J gene is TRBJ2-4, the V gene TRBV9; 8 bases match TRBD1. Germline trimming cut 4 bases from V and 8 bases from J; bases unmatched to any gene: 5. The CDR3 has 13 amino acids. Germline CDR1 is SGDLS and CDR2 is YYNGEE. The CDR3 here is CASSWGQADIQYF. In DNA form, the CDR3 reads TGTGCCAGCAGCTGGGGACAGGCAGACATTCAGTACTTC.

The chain links TRBV18 to TRBJ2-3, with D perhaps matching TRBD2 (5 bases). Trimming removed 3 bases at V and 1 base at J, with 8 bases between. The germline V gene has CDR1 KGHSH and CDR2 LQKENI. This CDR3 spans 14 amino acids. CDR3 sequence: CASSPSRGTDTQYF. The DNA of the CDR3 is TGTGCCAGCTCACCTTCGAGGGGCACAGATACGCAGTATTTT.

V usage is TRBV10-3 and J usage is TRBJ2-3; D gene ambiguous. With 2 bases removed from V and 2 bases from J, the gap between germline ends came to 2 bases. This CDR3 comprises 12 residues. CDR1 and CDR2 (germline): ENHRY, SYGVKD. For the CDR3, the DNA is TGTGCCATCAGTGAGCCCACAGATACGCAGTATTTT. Its translation: CAISEPTDTQYF.

The chain recombines TRBV30 with TRBJ1-3; no firm D call. The V gene's germline CDR1 is GTSNPN and CDR2 SVGIG (reference sequence). Trimming removed 0 bases from V and 0 bases from J, with 9 bases in between. The CDR3 contains 15 residues. The chain's CDR3 is CAWSVGVISGNTIYF. The CDR3 nucleotides read TGTGCCTGGAGTGTGGGAGTGATCTCTGGAAACACCATATATTTT. Full variable domain (remainder filled in from reference TRBV30 and TRBJ1-3): SQTIHQWPATLVQPVGSPLSLECTVEGTSNPNLYWYRQAAGRGLQLLFYSVGIGQISSEVPQNLSASRPQDRQFILSSKKLLLSDSGFYLCAWSVGVISGNTIYFGEGSWLTVV.

The V and J genes are TRBV30 and TRBJ2-1; 7 positions agree with TRBD1. V dropped 1 base and J dropped 0; count of bases not matched to a gene: 15. Germline assignment: CDR1 GTSNPN and CDR2 SVGIG (reference sequence). There are 19 residues in the CDR3. The DNA for the CDR3 is TGTGCCTGGAGTGGGGGACAGACGTTGAAAACGGGCTCCTACAATGAGCAGTTCTTC. Its protein product is CAWSGGQTLKTGSYNEQFF.

The V call is TRBV12-5, the J call TRBJ2-3; D tentatively fits TRBD1 or TRBD2 (5 bases each). The germline gives CDR1 LGHNT, CDR2 FRNRAP. The CDR3 is made up of 15 amino acids. The V end lost 5 bases, the J end lost 0 bases, and 12 bases lay between the germline ends. This CDR3 is CASGPLGDSTDTQYF. DNA of the CDR3: TGTGCTAGTGGTCCCCTGGGGGATAGCACAGATACGCAGTATTTT. The whole variable domain, filled in from reference TRBV12-5 and TRBJ2-3, reads DARVTQTPRHKVTEMGQEVTMRCQPILGHNTVFWYRQTMMQGLELLAYFRNRAPLDDSGMPKDRFSAEMPDATLATLKIQPSEPRDSAVYFCASGPLGDSTDTQYFGPGTRLTVL.

The V and J genes are TRBV28 and TRBJ1-1; D gene ambiguous. The CDR3 is made up of 12 amino acids. Trimming pared 8 bases from V and 5 bases from J, leaving 12 bases between. Germline CDR1 is MDHEN and CDR2 is SYDVKM. CDR3 sequence: CASVMLGTEAFF. The CDR3 DNA reads as TGTGCCAGCGTTATGTTGGGTACTGAAGCTTTCTTT.

The CDR3 DNA is TGTGCCAGCAGGGTCGGAACTAATTCACCCCTCCACTTT. Amino acid sequence: CASRVGTNSPLHF. The chain links TRBV2 to TRBJ1-6, with D unclear. Between the trimmed V and J ends, which lost 6 bases and 6 bases, there was a span of 9 bases. There are 13 residues in the CDR3. CDR1 SNHLY and CDR2 FYNNEI come from the germline V gene. The whole variable domain, filled in from reference TRBV2 and TRBJ1-6, reads EPEVTQTPSHQVTQMGQEVILRCVPISNHLYFYWYRQILGQKVEFLVSFYNNEISEKSEIFDDQFSVERPDGSNFTLKIRSTKLEDSAMYFCASRVGTNSPLHFGNGTRLTVT.

This chain links TRBV28 with TRBJ1-5, with 10 bases that match TRBD1. CDR3 length equals 16 residues. CDR1 MDHEN and CDR2 SYDVKM come from the germline V gene. With V trimmed by 5 bases and J by 6 bases, 10 bases remained unmatched. CDR3 region: CASSPSTGGGGQPQHF. In DNA form, the CDR3 reads TGTGCCAGCAGTCCCTCGACAGGGGGCGGAGGTCAGCCCCAGCATTTT. Drawing the rest from reference TRBV28 and TRBJ1-5, the complete variable domain is DVKVTQSSRYLVKRTGEKVFLECVQDMDHENMFWYRQDPGLGLRLIYFSYDVKMKEKGDIPEGYSVSREKKERFSLILESASTNQTSMYLCASSPSTGGGGQPQHFGDGTRLSIL.

CDR3 protein: CAGQRPGKKGYTF. CDR3 bases: TGTGCCGGCCAACGCCCAGGAAAAAAGGGCTACACCTTC. The chain has TRBV19 and TRBJ1-2; D remains ambiguous. This CDR3 region has 13 residues. Trimming removed 11 bases at V and 8 bases at J, with 21 bases between. Germline CDR1 LNHDA, CDR2 SQIVND (reference sequence).

This clone was detected only once. The CDR3 is CASTPAGTSGTDTQYF. CDR3 in DNA: TGCGCCAGCACCCCCGCCGGGACTAGCGGAACAGATACGCAGTATTTT. The chain employs TRBV5-1 and TRBJ2-3; 11 positions agree with TRBD2. CDR1 SGHRS and CDR2 YFSETQ come from the germline V gene. J lost 3 bases, V lost 6 bases, and 9 bases had no gene match. The CDR3 runs to 16 residues.

CDR3 residues: CASSLGDRGPGANVLTF. CDR3 bases: TGCGCCAGCAGCTTGGGGGACAGGGGGCCTGGGGCCAACGTCCTGACTTTC. The genes are TRBV5-1 and TRBJ2-6; 12 positions agree with TRBD1. Trimming took 0 bases from V and 2 from J; bases not matched to a gene: 0. The CDR3 is 17 residues long. CDR1 SGHRS and CDR2 YFSETQ come from the germline V gene. The full variable domain, in which reference TRBV5-1 and TRBJ2-6 provide the parts outside the CDR3, is KAGVTQTPRYLIKTRGQQVTLSCSPISGHRSVSWYQQTPGQGLQFLFEYFSETQRNKGNFPGRFSGRQFSNSRSEMNVSTLELGDSALYLCASSLGDRGPGANVLTFGAGSRLTVL.

The chain carries TRBV11-3 and TRBJ1-5; 7 bases agree with TRBD1. V trimming: 4 bases; J trimming: 1 base; junction bases outside the gene matches: 7. Germline values: CDR1 SGHNT, CDR2 YENEEA. This CDR3 region has 16 residues. The CDR3 loop reads CASSSTEQGSNQPQHF. Here the CDR3 DNA reads TGTGCCAGCAGCTCAACTGAACAGGGGAGCAATCAGCCCCAGCATTTT. Using reference TRBV11-3 and TRBJ1-5 for the parts outside the CDR3, the full variable domain is EAGVVQSPRYKIIEKKQPVAFWCNPISGHNTLYWYLQNLGQGPELLIRYENEEAVDDSQLPKDRFSAERLKGVDSTLKIQPAELGDSAVYLCASSSTEQGSNQPQHFGDGTRLSIL.

The chain recombines TRBV18 with TRBJ2-2; TRBD1 might be the D (6 bases). Looked up from germline, CDR1 is KGHSH and CDR2 is LQKENI. With 8 bases removed from V and 1 base from J, the gap between germline ends came to 11 bases. The CDR3 is made up of 14 amino acids. The CDR3 here is CASTQGLNTGELFF. Here the CDR3 DNA reads TGTGCCAGCACTCAGGGGTTGAACACCGGGGAGCTGTTTTTT.

This chain connects TRBV18 to TRBJ1-2; no firm D call. V was pared by 2 bases and J by 0 bases, with 10 bases between. The CDR3 is made up of 15 amino acids. CDR1 and CDR2 from the germline V gene are KGHSH and LQKENI. This CDR3 reads CASSPNTGTNYGYTF. DNA of the CDR3: TGTGCCAGCTCACCAAACACCGGCACTAACTATGGCTACACCTTC.

The chain links TRBV19 to TRBJ2-3, with D unresolved. The CDR3 covers 14 residues. CDR1 is LNHDA, CDR2 SQIVND, per germline (reference sequence). V shed 5 bases and J shed 3 bases, with 12 bases lying between them. The CDR3 nucleotides are TGTGCCAGTAGTTTGGACCCAGAAACAGATACGCAGTATTTT. Translated: CASSLDPETDTQYF.

The rearrangement joins TRBV28 to TRBJ2-1; D is unclear. Germline lookup yields CDR1 MDHEN and CDR2 SYDVKM. The CDR3 loop spans 14 amino acids. V lost 6 bases, J lost 6 bases, and 15 bases lay in between. CDR3 nucleotide sequence: TGTGCCAGCAGCCCCGGCGATTTGGGCAATGAGCAGTTCTTC. Translation gives CASSPGDLGNEQFF.

CDR3 nucleotides: TGCGCCAGCAGTGAAGTGGTCGGTTTCGACGAGCAGTACTTC. This codes for CASSEVVGFDEQYF. The J gene is TRBJ2-7, the V gene TRBV10-2, with D uncertain. Trimming took 3 bases from V and 5 from J, leaving 14 bases between them. The CDR3 runs to 14 residues. CDR1 is WSHSY and CDR2 is SAAADI in the germline V gene.

The chain employs TRBV5-1 and TRBJ1-3; weak D call: TRBD1 (5 bases). The CDR3 is 15 amino acids. With 5 bases removed from V and 0 bases from J, the gap between germline ends came to 12 bases. CDR1 is SGHRS and CDR2 is YFSETQ in the germline V gene. The CDR3 region has the DNA TGCGCCAGCAGTCGTACTGACAGCTCTGGAAACACCATATATTTT. Its translation is CASSRTDSSGNTIYF.